This TCR beta chain was profiled in a study of blood T cell repertoires in COVID-19. Generated by immunoSEQ multiplex PCR, the TCRdb table keeps only in-frame clones and is missing some. The table records about 14,000 clones, 65% to 90% of them present only once. Germline lookup yields CDR1 LGHNA and CDR2 YNFKEQ. The CDR3 has 16 amino acids. The V end lost 0 bases, the J end lost 3 bases, and 15 bases lay between the germline ends. The sequence was collected from a woman between 45 and 60 years old with active or convalescent COVID-19. This chain joins TRBV4-2 and TRBJ2-7; TRBD2 is a possible D gene (5 bases). The sample was peripheral blood. The CDR3 DNA is TGTGCCAGCAGCCAAGAATCAGGCGGGTCAAGCTACGAGCAGTACTTC. This codes for CASSQESGGSSYEQYF.